The 24 T cell receptor beta chains given below trace back to one sample, sequenced in a study of cytomegalovirus exposure and HLA in healthy donors. Profiled with immunoSEQ multiplex PCR; TCRdb holds only in-frame clones, not every one. This sample has about 130,000 clones, with about 91% found just once. Sequenced material: PBMCs. All receptors come from a woman between 18 and 29 years old in good health and CMV-seronegative.

The rearrangement joins TRBV6-5 to TRBJ2-2; D remains ambiguous. The germline V gene has CDR1 MNHEY and CDR2 SVGAGI. This CDR3 has 14 residues. V lost 0 bases and J lost 6, with 8 bases in between. CDR3 in DNA: TGTGCCAGCAGTTACTCCTCTCCCCCCGGGGAGCTGTTTTTT. It yields the protein CASSYSSPPGELFF.

The V gene is TRBV2, the J gene TRBJ1-5, with 10 positions matching TRBD1. The trim removed 4 bases at V and 5 bases at J, leaving 2 bases unmatched. The CDR3 consists of 14 residues. CDR1 and CDR2 (germline): SNHLY, FYNNEI. The CDR3 DNA reads as TGTGCCAGCAGTGGGGACAGGGGCGATCAGCCCCAGCATTTT. Translation gives CASSGDRGDQPQHF.

At least ten counts were recorded for this clone. The rearrangement joins TRBV6-4 to TRBJ2-2, with 8 bases identical to TRBD2. The V gene end was trimmed by 0 bases and the J gene end by 4 bases; junction bases not matched to a gene: 7. This CDR3 region has 17 residues. Germline V gives CDR1 MRHNA, CDR2 SNTAGT. The CDR3 nucleotides read TGTGCCAGCAGTGACTCTTCGGGGGGGCCGACCACCGGGGAGCTGTTTTTT. Residues: CASSDSSGGPTTGELFF.

The chain employs TRBV5-1 and TRBJ1-2, with D uncertain. The germline gives CDR1 SGHRS, CDR2 YFSETQ. The CDR3 has 13 residues. Trimming shortened V by 4 bases and J by 8 bases, and 15 bases separated the two germline ends. CDR3 sequence: CASSLPRKRGYTF. Here the CDR3 DNA reads TGCGCCAGCAGCCTACCCCGCAAGAGGGGCTACACCTTC.

The chain couples TRBV5-1 to TRBJ2-3; 10 bases align to TRBD1. The germline V gene has CDR1 SGHRS and CDR2 YFSETQ. J lost 3 bases, V lost 7 bases, and 5 bases had no gene match. This CDR3 has 14 residues. Here the CDR3 reads CASAPGQGTDTQYF. For the CDR3, the DNA is TGCGCCAGCGCACCGGGACAGGGGACAGATACGCAGTATTTT.

The sample holds one count of this clone. The rearrangement links TRBV4-2 to TRBJ2-1; 7 nucleotides match TRBD2. The CDR3 totals 17 residues. Trimming at V came to 1 base and at J to 5 bases, leaving 11 bases not matched to a gene. Germline V lookup: CDR1 LGHNA, CDR2 YNFKEQ. As DNA, the CDR3 is TGTGCCAGCAGCCAAGGGGAAGGGACTACCCGAAACAATGAGCAGTTCTTC. Amino acids: CASSQGEGTTRNNEQFF.

The chain links TRBV4-2 to TRBJ2-7; D unresolved. V lost 1 base and J lost 2, with 6 bases in between. Germline loops: CDR1 LGHNA, CDR2 YNFKEQ. The CDR3 has 13 amino acids. CDR3 amino acids: CASSQGLPYEQYF. The CDR3 DNA reads TGTGCCAGCAGCCAAGGGCTGCCCTACGAGCAGTACTTC.

The rearrangement joins TRBV7-9 to TRBJ2-5, with D unresolved. Trimming took off 5 bases at V and 5 bases at J, with 9 bases between the two ends. The germline V gene has CDR1 SEHNR and CDR2 FQNEAQ (reference sequence). The CDR3 totals 12 residues. The CDR3 coding sequence is TGTGCCAGCAGCGCCGACTCGGAGACCCAGTACTTC. This encodes CASSADSETQYF.

The rearrangement joins TRBV18 to TRBJ2-7; possible D gene TRBD2, 6 bases. Germline values: CDR1 KGHSH, CDR2 LQKENI. The CDR3 sequence is 15 residues long. The V end lost 0 bases, the J end lost 2 bases, and 11 bases lay between the germline ends. The CDR3 here is CASSPPSGEAYEQYF. Here the CDR3 DNA reads TGTGCCAGCTCACCACCCTCTGGGGAGGCCTACGAGCAGTACTTC.

The chain couples TRBV9 to TRBJ1-1, with 7 bases matching TRBD1. V shed 4 bases, J shed 0 bases, and the junction held 3 bases outside the gene matches. The CDR3 totals 14 residues. Germline-derived CDR1 and CDR2 are SGDLS and YYNGEE. The CDR3 nucleotides are TGTGCCAGCAGCCACAGGGGCATGAACACTGAAGCTTTCTTT. Amino acids: CASSHRGMNTEAFF.

V usage is TRBV6-5 and J usage is TRBJ2-7; weak D call: TRBD1 (6 bases). The ends were cut back, 2 bases at V and 2 bases at J, with 10 bases in the middle. CDR3 length: 14 residues. Germline V gene data show CDR1 as MNHEY and CDR2 as SVGAGI. The CDR3 loop reads CASSYVGTTYEQYF. The CDR3, as DNA: TGTGCCAGCAGTTACGTTGGGACAACCTACGAGCAGTACTTC.

The CDR3 is CASSLLTGSGELFF. CDR3 DNA: TGTGCCAGCAGCTTACTCACGGGTTCCGGGGAGCTGTTTTTT. The rearrangement links TRBV7-3 to TRBJ2-2; D is unclear. The germline V gene encodes CDR1 SGHTA and CDR2 FQGTGA. The V gene lost 2 bases and the J gene lost 6 bases, with 10 bases spanning the gap. The CDR3 extends over 14 amino acids.

This chain joins TRBV25-1 and TRBJ1-6; D remains ambiguous. CDR1 and CDR2 (germline): MGHDK, SYGVNS. V dropped 7 bases and J dropped 5 bases, with 9 bases sitting between them. The CDR3 sequence is 13 residues long. In DNA form, the CDR3 reads TGTGCCAGCAAGGGAGGAAATAATTCACCCCTCCACTTT. It translates to CASKGGNNSPLHF.

The gene calls are TRBV27 and TRBJ2-7, with TRBD2 matching over 12 bases. The CDR3 is 15 residues long. V was pared by 8 bases and J by 6 bases, with 11 bases of the junction left unmatched. Germline CDR1 and CDR2: MNHEY and SMNVEV (reference sequence). CDR3 residues: CASGKGLAGSGEQYF. The CDR3 coding sequence is TGTGCCAGCGGAAAGGGACTAGCGGGTTCAGGCGAGCAGTACTTC.

The sample holds a few counts of this clone. The chain links TRBV19 to TRBJ1-2; possible D gene TRBD1, 6 bases. The CDR3 extends over 13 amino acids. V shed 6 bases and J shed 2 bases, with 10 bases lying between them. Germline CDR1 is LNHDA and CDR2 is SQIVND (reference sequence). The CDR3 region has the DNA TGTGCCAGTAGCGGACAGTTAAACTATGGCTACACCTTC. It specifies CASSGQLNYGYTF.

The V call is TRBV15, the J call TRBJ2-5; a weak D match, TRBD2 (6 bases). CDR1 is LNHNV, CDR2 YYDKDF, per germline (reference sequence). Trimming shortened V by 1 base and J by 1 base, and 13 bases separated the two germline ends. The CDR3 is made up of 16 amino acids. The CDR3 here is CATSRVGGDRQETQYF. The CDR3 nucleotides are TGTGCCACCAGCAGAGTTGGCGGGGACCGCCAAGAGACCCAGTACTTC.

The chain joins TRBV6-1 to TRBJ1-2; 8 nucleotides agree with TRBD1. The CDR3 runs to 15 residues. Per germline, CDR1 MNHNS and CDR2 SASEGT. V shed 8 bases and J 2 bases; nucleotides not matched to a gene: 10. In nucleotides, the CDR3 is TGTGCCAGCGTATCATCAGGGGGCCCGAACTATGGCTACACCTTC. Translating it yields CASVSSGGPNYGYTF.

This chain uses TRBV11-2 with TRBJ2-1, with TRBD2 matching 7 bases. Germline assignment: CDR1 SGHAT and CDR2 FQNNGV. V lost 1 base, J lost 3 bases, and 3 bases stayed unmatched. The CDR3 is 15 amino acids. CDR3 amino acids: CASSLVAGDYNEQFF. CDR3 DNA: TGTGCCAGCAGCTTAGTGGCGGGGGACTACAATGAGCAGTTCTTC.

The chain joins TRBV6-6 to TRBJ1-2; D is ambiguous. The CDR3 is 15 amino acids. Trimming left V 0 bases short and J 3 bases short, with 11 bases between. Per germline, CDR1 MNHNY and CDR2 SVGAGI (reference sequence). CDR3 DNA: TGTGCCAGCAGTTACTCCGGGGTAGGTGACTATGGCTACACCTTC. Amino acids: CASSYSGVGDYGYTF.

The J gene is TRBJ1-4, the V gene TRBV29-1, with D unresolved. Germline CDR1 is SQVTM and CDR2 is ANQGSEA. V was clipped by 7 bases and J by 0 bases, with 9 bases between them. CDR3 length: 13 amino acids. The DNA for the CDR3 is TGCAGCGCGCTCGGTCCAACTAATGAAAAACTGTTTTTT. Translating gives CSALGPTNEKLFF. Combining the CDR3 with reference TRBV29-1 and TRBJ1-4 gives the whole variable domain SAVISQKPSRDICQRGTSLTIQCQVDSQVTMMFWYRQQPGQSLTLIATANQGSEATYESGFVIDKFPISRPNLTFSTLTVSNMSPEDSSIYLCSALGPTNEKLFFGSGTQLSVL.

This clone occurred a few times. This rearrangement joins TRBV18 to TRBJ1-1; 7 nucleotides match TRBD1. The ends lost 2 bases at V and 1 base at J; junction bases unmatched: 1. The CDR3 consists of 14 residues. CDR1 KGHSH and CDR2 LQKENI come from the germline V gene. CDR3 in amino acids: CASSPDRANTEAFF. As DNA, the CDR3 is TGTGCCAGCTCACCAGACAGGGCGAACACTGAAGCTTTCTTT. Supplemented by reference TRBV18 and TRBJ1-1, the full variable domain reads NAGVMQNPRHLVRRRGQEARLRCSPMKGHSHVYWYRQLPEEGLKFMVYLQKENIIDESGMPKERFSAEFPKEGPSILRIQQVVRGDSAAYFCASSPDRANTEAFFGQGTRLTVV.

The gene calls are TRBV15 and TRBJ1-6, with D unresolved. The CDR3 totals 13 residues. The V gene's germline CDR1 is LNHNV and CDR2 YYDKDF (reference sequence). Trimming took off 3 bases at V and 6 bases at J, with 6 bases between the two ends. CDR3 loop: CATSSRGNSPLHF. DNA of the CDR3: TGTGCCACCAGCAGCCGAGGTAATTCACCCCTCCACTTT.

This clone showed up just a few times. The chain carries TRBV6-5 and TRBJ2-1; D perhaps matches TRBD1 (5 bases). The CDR3 is 15 amino acids. V lost 8 bases to trimming and J lost 0 bases, with 14 bases between them. Germline lookup yields CDR1 MNHEY and CDR2 SVGAGI. This chain's CDR3 is CASGAAGHSYNEQFF. DNA for the CDR3: TGTGCCAGCGGGGCGGCAGGACACTCCTACAATGAGCAGTTCTTC.

The chain employs TRBV27 and TRBJ2-1; the D gene is possibly TRBD1 (5 bases). The CDR3 length is 17 residues. Trimming cost V 2 bases and J 5 bases, with 19 bases left between them. Germline V gene sequence: CDR1 MNHEY, CDR2 SMNVEV (reference sequence). CDR3: CASSLPPQGRYNNEQFF. The CDR3 nucleotides are TGTGCCAGCAGTTTACCCCCCCAGGGCCGGTATAACAATGAGCAGTTCTTC.